This T cell receptor (beta chain) was recorded in a study of blood T cell repertoires in COVID-19. The wider study: The United States, Italy and Spain provided the acute and convalescent COVID-19 samples. In each case, the material was cDNA or gDNA derived from T cells, B-cell-depleted T cells, or PBMCs.

Using immunoSEQ multiplex PCR, the repertoire was profiled, and TCRdb retains in-frame clones only, with some absent. The repertoire consists of more than 65,000 clones, with roughly 80% occurring once and the leading ten covering approximately 10%. This clone was detected once. V dropped 0 bases and J dropped 11; count of bases not matched to a gene: 7. In germline, CDR1 is SGDLS, CDR2 YYNGEE. This CDR3 has 14 residues. The gene calls are TRBV9 and TRBJ1-1; 10 nucleotides agree with TRBD1. The clonotype originates from a woman in her fifties or sixties with acute or convalescent COVID-19. The sample comprised peripheral blood. CDR3 in DNA: TGTGCCAGCAGCGTAGGGGCCTCGGACAGGGGGGCTTTCTTT. Amino acid sequence: CASSVGASDRGAFF.